The sequence of this T cell receptor beta chain was determined in a study of cytomegalovirus exposure and HLA in healthy donors (dated by TCRdb to 2016 to 2017). About the investigation overall: According to an earlier analysis of a few hundred of the donors, roughly 180 million T cells yielded some 110 million unique TCR beta sequences and 250 to 350 Gb of sequence data. A later genetic analysis took genome-wide SNP genotypes for about 55% of the roughly 670 donors and used that subset as a discovery cohort. In a later analysis, previously published TCR beta repertoires from about 640 donors were re-analyzed and high-resolution HLA genotyping was added so that TCR occurrence patterns could be studied. Among 300 to 500 genotyped donors of the cohort, an average of around 240,000 unique TCR beta nucleotide sequences was sequenced per donor, of which about 18% were non-productive. Every discovery cohort repertoire had been produced on one sequencing platform. Alongside the repertoire data, information on donor age, sex, ethnicity and CMV serostatus was compiled. The study profiled the T cell repertoires of some 610 subjects by immunosequencing and related them to cytomegalovirus serostatus. Along with the roughly 610-subject first cohort, a separate validation cohort of over a hundred different subjects was used. Typing coverage varied by locus: about 629-630 donors for A, B, C, DRB1 and DQB1; under 550 for DQA1; nearly 610 for DPA1; under 490 for DPB1. Of the approximately 400 genotyped donors, more than 75% were placed in the genetic ancestry cluster associated with self-reported Caucasian donors. Approximately 300 gigabases of sequencing data and approximately 85 million unique TCR sequences were included in an early release covering several hundred HLA-typed donors. Class I and class II HLA loci were covered by the typing at four-digit resolution. High-throughput TCR immunosequencing, statistical association of individual TCRs with disease status, and machine learning were combined to predict cytomegalovirus infection status. About five DR-DQ haplotypes were treated as single units for association and clustering because of strong linkage in the cohort. In the later analysis, no new phenotypic data were used to find candidate immune exposures; instead, reliance was placed on TCR beta sequences and their occurrence across donors. An earlier analysis of fewer than 700 of the donors applied high-throughput TCR beta sequencing to assess whether each TCR beta V gene segment acted as functional or pseudogenic. The study was designed to test whether signatures of past pathogen exposure could be identified by cataloging public T cell receptors.

Receptor amplification or capture employed the immunoSEQ multiplex PCR assay. For the multiplex PCR, a mixture combining 60 forward primers for TCR Vbeta segments and 13 reverse primers for TCR Jbeta segments was used. A multiplex PCR assay on genomic DNA amplified the CDR3 region of rearranged TCR beta genes. The amplified TCR beta libraries were sequenced on the Illumina HiSeq System as 87-base-pair reads. In the source study's methods: A later analysis tallied 70 million to 100 million unique TCR beta chains across the roughly 610 repertoires, and approximately 12 million of those chains were shared by two or more donors. Raw reads were error-corrected and collapsed into unique sequences with a nearest-neighbor algorithm that merged closely related sequences to remove PCR and sequencing errors. V, D and J gene segments were assigned by aligning CDR3 sequences to IMGT reference sequences. For a sequence to be retained, at least a six-nucleotide match to both a V gene segment and a J gene segment was required. A rearrangement was called productive if the CDR3 had no stop codons and remained in frame with V and J, and every other rearrangement was called non-productive. Following IMGT convention, CDR3 was defined as the stretch from the second conserved V-encoded cysteine up to the conserved J-encoded phenylalanine. The earlier analysis of about 570 of the donors excluded any sequence lacking an unambiguous match to a single V gene segment. An earlier analysis of a few hundred of the donors called V segments functional above 56.7% productive rearrangements and segregating when the between-donor standard deviation exceeded 5%. A statistical classification framework was built to diagnose cytomegalovirus status from the catalog of TCR beta chain sequences. In a later analysis, TCR nucleotide sequences were compared against IMGT/GENE-DB human TR gene sequences so that V and J genes could be assigned. The TCRdist pipeline was used in a later analysis to assign CDR3 sequences and most-parsimonious VDJ recombination scenarios. In a later analysis, every TCR beta chain was defined by the combination of its CDR3 amino acid sequence and its V-gene family, and reads without a unique V-gene family were dropped. As a way to deal with suspected cross-contamination and a sequencing artifact, a later analysis dropped 500 to 700 nucleotide sequences that were highly shared and had low generation probability. In a later analysis, a clonal expansion index for each public chain was calculated from normalized within-repertoire ranks of inferred template counts. In a later analysis, generation probabilities were computed using a VDJ recombination model fitted to out-of-frame rearrangements, and the results were checked against IGoR. In a later analysis, TCR-TCR, TCR-HLA and TCR-CMV co-occurrence was scored with hypergeometric tests, and a repertoire-size bias correction was applied to TCR pairs. To estimate false discovery rates, a later analysis permuted the HLA or CMV assignments 20 times. In a later analysis, co-occurring TCRs were grouped using DBSCAN, and TCRdist sequence similarity was added for clustering within HLA-allele-positive subsets. Repertoires with fewer than 30,000 or more than 120,000 public chains, plus five repertoires with anomalous nucleotide sharing, were excluded from co-occurrence clustering. What TCRdb holds here is the immuneACCESS table cut down to in-frame rearrangements. Part of the clones is not present; checked against another copy, under half of the missing clones reflect an unresolved V gene, and the others are unexplained. V and J calls plus clone size are reproduced from that table; the DNA served to infer D and trimming. Counted in this sample were over 150,000 clones; around 80% of them appeared once. Approximately 2.1% of the sample goes to the ten largest clones.

Reading the germline V gene gives CDR1 SGHRS and CDR2 YFSETQ. Measured from the cysteine to the phenylalanine, the CDR3 is 15 residues long. Only the CDR3 region is kept as DNA, spanning 45 bases read in frame from base 1. V is reduced by 3 bases and J by 5 bases, leaving a spacing of 12 bases between them. The cohort consisted of 650 to 700 healthy bone marrow donors. Cohort members were all nominally healthy when sampled, although unrecorded immune exposures were likely present. The donor was CMV seronegative and was included in the group of several hundred seronegative cohort members. A peripheral blood sample was collected from each donor, and TCR beta sequencing was performed on peripheral blood mononuclear cells. Genomic DNA was extracted from the blood cell samples with the Qiagen DNeasy Blood Extraction Kit. On the study overall, not on this receptor specifically: A later genetic analysis reported fewer N-insertions in productive TCRs among donors in an Asian-associated ancestry cluster than the approximately 670-donor mean. A further reported finding was that TCR beta sequences accurately predicted the HLA-A and HLA-B alleles for most subjects in the first cohort. A few of the identified cytomegalovirus-associated TCR beta chains were confirmed in vitro to be specific for cytomegalovirus antigens. In a later analysis, about 16,000 TCR beta sequences were associated with specific HLA alleles at a false discovery rate of 0.05. In an earlier analysis of about 550 of the donors, most TCR beta V segments were observed in productive rearrangements about 90% or about 30% of the time, broadly matching IMGT annotations. A group of highly shared sequence variants was considered likely to be a technical artifact of the sequencing pipeline. This cohort had only TCR beta chains sequenced, and the lack of alpha or paired-chain data limited which features could be detected. The 87-base-pair reads could not distinguish some IMGT-functional V segments, including TRBV6-2 and TRBV6-3, so those segments were excluded. In a later analysis, the rate of TCR association differed among HLA loci, with DRB1 alleles having the most associated TCRs and HLA-C alleles having the fewest. HLA typing was unavailable for some donors at each locus, so association tests used only the typed subset. Cytomegalovirus status was reported to be diagnosed by the classifier with high specificity and sensitivity in both the original and validation cohorts. Sequencing depth was assumed to be roughly uniform across donors in the presence/absence analyses, though that assumption may not hold. The study gave a list of about 170 TCR beta chains associated with cytomegalovirus. Most TCR sequences were seen in very few donors, while some public TCRs were found in many individuals. Correlated functional status among segregating V segments might be attributable to linkage disequilibrium, but an unknown experimental factor could not be ruled out. In a later analysis, most CMV-associated TCR beta chains were found to appear HLA-restricted, with HLA associations seemingly driven largely by CMV exposure. The only immune exposure information available for the cohort was CMV serostatus. Several of the top co-occurrence clusters appeared to be linked to parvovirus B19, influenza, CMV and Epstein-Barr virus, according to a later analysis. Assigning TCR associations to individual alleles was difficult when HLA alleles, especially DR and DQ, strongly co-occurred. Because counts were too low, around 17 rarely observed V segments, including chromosome 9 orphons, were left out of the earlier analysis of roughly 600 of the donors. According to the authors, the approach could potentially be generalized to other disease states and immunological phenotypes. In a later genetic analysis, a missense DCLRE1C variant was associated with V-gene and J-gene trimming of TCR beta chains, and the association was replicated in an independent cohort. A later analysis found that HLA-associated TCR beta chains were more clonally expanded and had lower generation probabilities than equally common non-associated chains.

For this clone: Its antigen remains unidentified. No quality values exist for individual bases; no much larger clone is one base distant.

The receptor's source is a male donor in good health and CMV-seronegative. The V and J genes are TRBV5-1 and TRBJ1-6, with a tentative D gene TRBD1 over 5 matching bases. The sample comprised PBMCs. Here is the DNA: TGCGCCAGCAGCTCTGACAGTTCTAATAATTCACCCCTCCACTTT. The translation is CASSSDSSNNSPLHF. The CDR3, completed at both ends by the reference TRBV5-1 and TRBJ1-6 genes, gives the full variable domain KAGVTQTPRYLIKTRGQQVTLSCSPISGHRSVSWYQQTPGQGLQFLFEYFSETQRNKGNFPGRFSGRQFSNSRSEMNVSTLELGDSALYLCASSSDSSNNSPLHFGNGTRLTVT.